This T cell receptor (beta chain) derives from a study of blood T cell repertoires in COVID-19. Germline lookup yields CDR1 SGHDN and CDR2 FVKESK. V was clipped by 1 base and J by 3 bases; unmatched bases: 4. This CDR3 region has 15 residues. Sequencing used immunoSEQ multiplex PCR; TCRdb keeps in-frame clones, though not all of them. The table lists 180,000 or so clones, around 80% of them singletons. V and J are TRBV14 and TRBJ2-5, with 8 bases fitting TRBD1. The sample taken for sequencing was peripheral blood. This receptor was identified in a man in his fifties who had recovered from COVID-19. The CDR3 DNA sequence: TGTGCCAGCAGCCAAGTTGTGACAGGGGAAGAGACCCAGTACTTC. Its protein is CASSQVVTGEETQYF.